This T cell receptor beta chain emerged from a study of long-term antiretroviral therapy in people with HIV (dated by TCRdb to 2021 to 2024). Regarding the study in general: The earliest samples were collected about a decade before the 2015 WHO recommendation for immediate ART, when ART was typically delayed until CD4 counts fell. Among the approximately 27 participants with HIV, roughly eleven were female. From 30 adults with confirmed HIV infection, the cohort provided under 200 cryopreserved PBMC samples, gathered serially across a mean of about six years (range 1-12). Test extractions of a monoclonal T-cell line alongside some 35 polyclonal samples showed no cross-contamination during QIAcube processing. This retrospective serial study examined whether starting ART and sustained HIV suppression were associated with changes in the composition and diversity of the TRB repertoire in peripheral blood.

Inclusion was restricted to participants for whom at least one PBMC sample before ART initiation and at least two post-ART samples were available. All participants with HIV were treated in the United States of America. Before DNA extraction, cryopreserved samples of roughly 0.95-10 million PBMC were thawed and washed. At the time of the earliest PBMC sample, participants with HIV were aged between about 23 and 54 years. Per participant, PBMC samples came from 1-4 timepoints prior to ART initiation and 2-8 timepoints following ART initiation, for a median of 7 samples. Serial HIV viral load, CD4+ T-cell count, ART history and demographic data were obtained for every participant. A Qiagen kit on a QIAcube was used to extract genomic DNA from unsorted PBMC, with samples processed in batches of 12. The immunoSEQ hsTCRB v3.0 assay was used at survey level resolution for TRB variable region sequencing. The target sequencing depth for TRB was about 40,000-50,000 T-cell genomes per sample. An Illumina MiSeq with a v3 150-cycle kit was used to sequence the pooled TRB libraries. Per the source publication's procedure: Repertoire analysis ran in R within a reproducible Nextflow workflow covering QC, data transformation and analysis. Custom analyses were implemented in LymphoSeq2, an R package for AIRR-Seq data exploration. A few samples that yielded fewer than 5000 total TRB sequences were excluded, so that fewer than 250 HIV repertoires were analyzed. Among the 200 or so HIV repertoires that were kept, 59 were collected before ART initiation and roughly 130 were collected after ART initiation. Repertoires were downsampled to 5000 TRB nucleotide sequences, and summary statistics were averaged over 100 downsampling iterations. TRB sequences were retained for analysis only if CDR3 regions of at least seven amino acids were present. A Shannon entropy-derived clonality score and the Gini coefficient were used to measure diversity. In repertoire networks, the top 5000 CDR3 amino acid sequences were linked whenever an edit distance of one separated two sequences. For TRB CDR3 amino acid sequences, GLIPH2 was used to predict antigen specificity groups and MHC restriction. To flag known associations with CMV, EBV, HIV or tissue antigens, CDR3 amino acid sequences were compared against VDJdb and McPAS-TCR. Pre-ART, post-ART and control groups were compared with Wilcoxon signed-rank tests and Holm-Bonferroni correction. TCRdb retrieved this table from immuneACCESS and kept in-frame rearrangements only. Not all clones are present; in checked studies, unresolved V genes account for under half, and no reason is known for the remainder. From that table come the V and J calls and clone size; the DNA was used to work out D and trimming. A total of 29,000 or so clones appear in this sample, approximately 95% of them only once. The ten largest make up 8.1% of the sample.

Points the paper makes about the study in general: Because PBMC availability was limited, only the TCR beta chain was sequenced, with no alpha chain pairing. Expanded TRB clones identified before ART initiation dominated the repertoire at all time points, although this dominance fluctuated and declined in many PLHIV after ART. Samples dated from the mid-2000s to the late 2010s, and the ART regimens used may be less effective than current ones. Inferences about post-ART repertoire changes were limited because no data were available on ART adherence, viral resistance or therapy changes. Because pre-ART samples had limited cell numbers, profiling was done on unsorted PBMC rather than on sorted CD4+ and CD8+ T cells. A significant increase in TRB diversity was found to be associated with ART initiation, although TRB diversity was observed to remain significantly below that of transplant donor controls even after long-term ART. HIV repertoires had narrower CDR3 length ranges than controls, and the network structure suggested an antigen-experienced repertoire that shifted only slightly toward naive after ART.

According to the germline V gene, CDR1 reads SQVTM and CDR2 reads ANQGSEA. From V the trimming removes 4 bases and from J it removes 2 bases, while the gene matches leave 5 bases of the junction unaccounted for. The CDR3 holds 13 amino acids from the cysteine to the phenylalanine. Only the CDR3 DNA is retained, 39 bases long and in frame from the first base. A remark on this clone: Its antigen specificity is not known. Base-call qualities are not available, and no considerably larger clone is one nucleotide away.

The sequences come from unsorted PBMCs, collected 5.3 years after starting antiretroviral therapy. Recombination joined TRBV29-1 with TRBJ2-7; the junction holds 7 bases that match TRBD1. This TCR was sampled from a man aged 25-45 years with HIV. The CDR3 region reads CSVARDSTYEQYF. The base sequence is TGCAGCGTTGCCCGGGACAGTACCTACGAGCAGTACTTC.